Sequencing of this T cell receptor (beta chain) was carried out in a study of T cell changes during pregnancy in multiple sclerosis (dated by TCRdb to between 2019 and 2020). Notes on the research overall: The study examined how the T cell repertoire changed over the course of pregnancy in women with multiple sclerosis.

Looking up the germline V gene (reference sequence) yields CDR1 DFQATT and CDR2 SNEGSKA. The germline V and J ends show losses of 6 bases and 4 bases respectively, and no gene match explains 1 base of the junction. The CDR3 numbers 11 residues from cysteine through phenylalanine. The sequence is cut down to CDR3 DNA, 33 bases in frame from base 1. Libraries came from the immunoSEQ multiplex PCR assay. Not all clones reach the TCRdb copy of this immuneACCESS table, which keeps in-frame sequences only. Checked studies attribute under half of the gap to unresolved V genes and leave the rest unexplained. For this sample there are 35,000 to 50,000 clones; 75% to 95% appear just once. Of the sample, under 2.5% falls within the top ten clones. Worth noting for this clone: It lacks a known antigen. Per-base qualities were not stored, and no clone one base away is much larger.

Recombination joined TRBV20-1 with TRBJ2-5; TRBD1 agrees with 8 junctional bases. Material: CD4+ T cells from peripheral blood mononuclear cells, obtained after pregnancy. This TCR came from a female donor in good health, enrolled as a control in a pregnancy study. CDR3 sequence: CSATGGETQYF. The bases are TGCAGTGCCACAGGGGGAGAGACCCAGTACTTC.